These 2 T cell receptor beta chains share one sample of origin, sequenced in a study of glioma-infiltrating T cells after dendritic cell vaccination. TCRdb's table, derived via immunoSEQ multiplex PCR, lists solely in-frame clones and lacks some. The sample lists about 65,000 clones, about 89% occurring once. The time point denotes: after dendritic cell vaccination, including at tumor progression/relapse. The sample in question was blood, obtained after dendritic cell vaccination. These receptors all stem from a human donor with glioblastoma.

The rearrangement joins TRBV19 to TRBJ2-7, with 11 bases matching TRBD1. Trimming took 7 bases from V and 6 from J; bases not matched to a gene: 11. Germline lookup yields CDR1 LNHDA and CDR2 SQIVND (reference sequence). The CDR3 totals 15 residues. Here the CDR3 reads CASKRRTGGSLEQYF. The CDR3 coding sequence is TGTGCCAGTAAACGGAGGACAGGGGGCTCTCTCGAGCAGTACTTC.

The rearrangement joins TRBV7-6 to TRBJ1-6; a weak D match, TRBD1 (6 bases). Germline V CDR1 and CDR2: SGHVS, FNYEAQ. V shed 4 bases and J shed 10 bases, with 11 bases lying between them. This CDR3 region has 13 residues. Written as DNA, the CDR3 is TGTGCCAGCAGCTCCGACAGGACGTCACCCCTCCACTTT. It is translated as CASSSDRTSPLHF.